The 23 T cell receptor beta chains in this list originate from one sample, sequenced in a study of shared clonotypes between healthy human individuals (dated by TCRdb to 2019 to 2021). For the CD8 naive samples, CD45RO-negative cells were positively selected for CCR7, yielding a CD45RA+CCR7+ population from which TemRA cells were excluded. The protocol used for the library was the immunoSEQ multiplex PCR assay. Held by TCRdb, this immuneACCESS table contains in-frame sequences only and omits some clones. Under half of the omission traces to an unresolved V gene where checked; the cause of the rest is unknown. In this sample the table shows around 2,000,000 clones, about 94% of which occur a single time. 0.85% to 1.2% of the sample is held by the ten biggest clonotypes. The sample comprised naive CD8+ T cells sorted from blood. The intended sense of this specimen's cell subset or site label: CD45RA+CCR7+. Receptors originate from a man younger than 30 in good health.

V and J are TRBV9 and TRBJ2-2; D call uncertain. V shed 0 bases and J shed 8 bases, with 14 bases lying between them. The CDR3 runs to 15 residues. In germline, CDR1 is SGDLS, CDR2 YYNGEE. The CDR3 loop reads CASSVVDKSTGELFF. The CDR3 region has the DNA TGTGCCAGCAGCGTAGTTGACAAAAGTACGGGGGAGCTGTTTTTT.

V usage is TRBV29-1 and J usage is TRBJ2-2; no clear D gene. Germline values: CDR1 SQVTM, CDR2 ANQGSEA. V lost 6 bases, J lost 4 bases, and 15 bases lay in between. The CDR3 has 14 residues. In DNA, the CDR3 is TGCAGCGTCCAAGTGGGGTCGGGCACCGGGGAGCTGTTTTTT. Amino acids: CSVQVGSGTGELFF.

CDR3 nucleotide sequence: TGTGCCAGCAGTACCTTTGGCCAAGAGACCCAGTACTTC. It codes for CASSTFGQETQYF. J is TRBJ2-5 and V is TRBV27; D unclear. The CDR3 length is 13 residues. The V end lost 5 bases, the J end lost 1 base, and 8 bases lay between the germline ends. The germline CDR1 and CDR2 sequences are MNHEY and SMNVEV (reference sequence).

CDR3 region: CASSSSVFSGNTIYF. The CDR3 DNA reads TGTGCCAGCAGCTCTTCCGTGTTCTCTGGAAACACCATATATTTT. This chain joins TRBV7-9 and TRBJ1-3; D is ambiguous. Germline CDR1 and CDR2: SEHNR and FQNEAQ (reference sequence). The CDR3 runs 15 residues. V dropped 4 bases and J dropped 0 bases, with 10 bases sitting between them.

The chain combines TRBV9 with TRBJ2-3, with D perhaps TRBD1 or TRBD2 (5 bases each). CDR1 is SGDLS, CDR2 YYNGEE, per germline. The V and J ends lost 4 bases and 1 base respectively, with 19 bases between them. The CDR3 extends over 17 amino acids. CDR3 protein: CASSYSPGGFGTDTQYF. The CDR3 DNA follows: TGTGCCAGCAGCTACTCTCCTGGGGGTTTCGGCACAGATACGCAGTATTTT.

This clone was seen a single time. The chain's CDR3 is CASSLLPQANTGELFF. The DNA of the CDR3 is TGTGCCAGCAGTTTACTACCCCAAGCGAACACCGGGGAGCTGTTTTTT. The genes are TRBV27 and TRBJ2-2; D is uncertain. CDR3 length: 16 residues. V was trimmed by 2 bases and J by 0 bases, leaving 10 bases between them. Germline CDR1 reads MNHEY; CDR2 reads SMNVEV (reference sequence).

The rearrangement joins TRBV7-9 to TRBJ2-7, with 8 nucleotides matching TRBD2. The V gene's germline CDR1 is SEHNR and CDR2 FQNEAQ (reference sequence). V shed 5 bases and J 5 bases; nucleotides not matched to a gene: 11. The CDR3 extends over 15 amino acids. CDR3 protein: CASSPSGTSRHEQYF. CDR3 bases: TGTGCCAGCAGCCCCTCCGGGACTAGTCGTCACGAGCAGTACTTC.

This sequence joins TRBV2 and TRBJ1-1, with 8 bases identical to TRBD1. CDR1 and CDR2 (germline): SNHLY, FYNNEI. CDR3 length: 15 amino acids. With V trimmed by 6 bases and J by 1 base, 7 bases remained unmatched. This CDR3 reads CASRGGTGPNTEAFF. CDR3 DNA: TGTGCCAGCAGAGGCGGGACAGGCCCGAACACTGAAGCTTTCTTT.

The rearrangement uses TRBV5-6 and TRBJ2-6, with a possible D match to TRBD1 (5 bases). This CDR3 is built from 17 residues. Between the trimmed V and J ends, which lost 0 bases and 3 bases, there was a span of 13 bases. Germline loops: CDR1 SGHDT, CDR2 YYEEEE. CDR3 amino acids: CASSLGGHSVGANVLTF. CDR3 in DNA: TGTGCCAGCAGCTTGGGTGGACATTCAGTTGGGGCCAACGTCCTGACTTTC.

The chain uses TRBV5-5 and TRBJ1-2, with unresolved D. This CDR3 region has 15 residues. V shed 1 base and J shed 0 bases, with 10 bases lying between them. Germline CDR1 and CDR2: SGHKS and YYEKEE (reference sequence). CDR3 nucleotide sequence: TGTGCCAGCAGCTTGAGGGAAGATCCTAACTATGGCTACACCTTC. Amino acids: CASSLREDPNYGYTF.

The DNA for the CDR3 is TGTGCCAGCAGTTCAGAGGGCCCTTTGAACACTGAAGCTTTCTTT. It encodes CASSSEGPLNTEAFF. The genes are TRBV28 and TRBJ1-1; no reliable D call. The CDR3 has 15 amino acids. The germline V and J ends were trimmed by 4 bases and 0 bases, with 12 bases remaining between them. Germline lookup yields CDR1 MDHEN and CDR2 SYDVKM.

This CDR3 reads CASSFNGGDTQYF. CDR3 in DNA: TGTGCCAGCAGTTTCAACGGCGGAGATACGCAGTATTTT. The gene calls are TRBV27 and TRBJ2-3; D is ambiguous. The V gene lost 3 bases and the J gene lost 5 bases, with 9 bases spanning the gap. The CDR3 extends over 13 amino acids. Germline lookup yields CDR1 MNHEY and CDR2 SMNVEV (reference sequence).

The chain recombines TRBV2 with TRBJ1-4; D uncertain. Germline V gives CDR1 SNHLY, CDR2 FYNNEI. The CDR3 spans 16 residues. The V gene lost 6 bases and the J gene lost 0 bases, with 14 bases spanning the gap. CDR3 nucleotide sequence: TGTGCCAGCAGCGACCCTCGTGTCTCAACTAATGAAAAACTGTTTTTT. Translation gives CASSDPRVSTNEKLFF.

This clone was seen only once. V gene TRBV28 combines with J gene TRBJ1-1, with D tentatively TRBD1 (5 bases). CDR1 is MDHEN, CDR2 SYDVKM, per germline. The V and J ends lost 4 bases and 3 bases respectively, with 18 bases between them. The length of the CDR3 is 16 residues. The CDR3: CASSSLIRDGDTEAFF. The CDR3 DNA reads TGTGCCAGCAGTTCTCTGATCCGGGACGGTGACACTGAAGCTTTCTTT.

J is TRBJ2-1 and V is TRBV7-9; D is unresolved. This CDR3 comprises 17 residues. CDR1 and CDR2 (germline): SEHNR, FQNEAQ (reference sequence). With 1 base removed from V and 7 bases from J, the gap between germline ends came to 20 bases. The CDR3 nucleotides are TGTGCCAGCAGCTTAGGTTGGATCGGTGATATTGGTAATGAGCAGTTCTTC. Translating gives CASSLGWIGDIGNEQFF.

The chain uses TRBV7-9 and TRBJ1-1; tentatively, D is TRBD1 (6 bases). CDR3 length: 15 residues. V lost 1 base to trimming and J lost 0 bases, with 9 bases between them. The V gene's germline CDR1 is SEHNR and CDR2 FQNEAQ (reference sequence). CDR3 region: CASSLGGQMNTEAFF. CDR3 nucleotide sequence: TGTGCCAGCAGCTTAGGTGGACAGATGAACACTGAAGCTTTCTTT.

The chain has TRBV29-1 and TRBJ2-1, with 9 bases matching TRBD1. The germline gives CDR1 SQVTM, CDR2 ANQGSEA. V shed 6 bases, J shed 7 bases, and the junction held 10 bases outside the gene matches. The CDR3 loop spans 14 amino acids. CDR3 protein: CSVTGGLRVNEQFF. In DNA form, the CDR3 reads TGCAGCGTGACAGGGGGTTTACGAGTGAATGAGCAGTTCTTC.

V is TRBV7-8 and J is TRBJ2-7; 8 nucleotides align to TRBD1. From germline, CDR1 is SGHVS and CDR2 FQNEAQ. The CDR3 is 15 residues long. V lost 5 bases and J lost 5; bases outside the gene matches: 11. CDR3 in amino acids: CASSIFQGALNEQYF. The CDR3 DNA sequence: TGTGCCAGCAGCATATTCCAGGGGGCCCTTAACGAGCAGTACTTC. The variable domain in full, completed from reference TRBV7-8 and TRBJ2-7, reads GAGVSQSPRYKVAKRGQDVALRCDPISGHVSLFWYQQALGQGPEFLTYFQNEAQLDKSGLPSDRFFAERPEGSVSTLKIQRTQQEDSAVYLCASSIFQGALNEQYFGPGTRLTVT.

Details on this clone: The sample holds other DNA sequences that translate to the same CDR3. CDR3 DNA sequence: TGCGCCAGCAGCCAGGAAGGCAGCCTGAACACTGAAGCTTTCTTT. This sequence encodes CASSQEGSLNTEAFF. The chain links TRBV4-3 to TRBJ1-1; no clear D gene. CDR3 length: 15 amino acids. Germline V gene data show CDR1 as LGHNA and CDR2 as YSLEER. The ends were cut back, 3 bases at V and 0 bases at J, with 11 bases in the middle.

This clone is a singleton in its sample. The chain combines TRBV19 with TRBJ1-3; D gene uncertain. CDR1 and CDR2 from the germline V gene are LNHDA and SQIVND (reference sequence). The CDR3 sequence is 14 residues long. With 3 bases removed from V and 2 bases from J, the gap between germline ends came to 8 bases. The CDR3 sequence: CASSIPATGNTIYF. The CDR3 nucleotides are TGTGCCAGTAGTATCCCGGCAACTGGAAACACCATATATTTT.

The chain employs TRBV7-2 and TRBJ2-5; 7 nucleotides align to TRBD2. V gave up 3 bases and J gave up 0 bases; unmatched junction bases: 13. Germline V gene data show CDR1 as SGHTA and CDR2 as FQGNSA. The length of the CDR3 is 18 residues. The CDR3 sequence is CASSLLLLGEGDQETQYF. The CDR3 DNA is TGTGCCAGCAGCTTGCTCCTTCTGGGGGAGGGCGACCAAGAGACCCAGTACTTC. Full variable domain (remainder filled in from reference TRBV7-2 and TRBJ2-5): GAGVSQSPSNKVTEKGKDVELRCDPISGHTALYWYRQSLGQGLEFLIYFQGNSAPDKSGLPSDRFSAERTGGSVSTLTIQRTQQEDSAVYLCASSLLLLGEGDQETQYFGPGTRLLVL.

This chain connects TRBV28 to TRBJ2-3; 14 bases fit TRBD2. The V gene end was trimmed by 6 bases and the J gene end by 7 bases; junction bases not matched to a gene: 9. The CDR3 runs 16 residues. The germline V gene has CDR1 MDHEN and CDR2 SYDVKM. CDR3 residues: CASSPGLAGEENTQYF. CDR3 bases: TGTGCCAGCAGCCCGGGACTAGCGGGGGAGGAGAATACGCAGTATTTT.

The chain uses TRBV28 and TRBJ2-1; 13 bases agree with TRBD2. Trimming took 4 bases from V and 2 from J; bases not matched to a gene: 5. This CDR3 contains 17 residues. CDR1 is MDHEN, CDR2 SYDVKM, per germline. CDR3 DNA sequence: TGTGCCAGCAGTTACGGGACTAGCGGGGATACCTACAATGAGCAGTTCTTC. Translation: CASSYGTSGDTYNEQFF.